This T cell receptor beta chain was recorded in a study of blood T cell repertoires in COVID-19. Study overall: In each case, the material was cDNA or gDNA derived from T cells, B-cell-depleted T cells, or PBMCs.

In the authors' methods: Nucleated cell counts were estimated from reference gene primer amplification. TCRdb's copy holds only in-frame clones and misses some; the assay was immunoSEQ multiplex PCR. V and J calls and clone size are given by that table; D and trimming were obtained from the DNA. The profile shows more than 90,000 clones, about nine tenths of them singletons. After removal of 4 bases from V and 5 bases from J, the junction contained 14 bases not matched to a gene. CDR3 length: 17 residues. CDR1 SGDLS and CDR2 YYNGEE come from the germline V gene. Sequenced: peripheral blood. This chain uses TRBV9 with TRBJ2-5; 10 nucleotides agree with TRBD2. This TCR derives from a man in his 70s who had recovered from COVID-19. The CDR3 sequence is CASSPSSGGFLVETQYF. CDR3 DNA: TGTGCCAGCAGCCCCAGTAGCGGGGGGTTTTTAGTCGAGACCCAGTACTTC.